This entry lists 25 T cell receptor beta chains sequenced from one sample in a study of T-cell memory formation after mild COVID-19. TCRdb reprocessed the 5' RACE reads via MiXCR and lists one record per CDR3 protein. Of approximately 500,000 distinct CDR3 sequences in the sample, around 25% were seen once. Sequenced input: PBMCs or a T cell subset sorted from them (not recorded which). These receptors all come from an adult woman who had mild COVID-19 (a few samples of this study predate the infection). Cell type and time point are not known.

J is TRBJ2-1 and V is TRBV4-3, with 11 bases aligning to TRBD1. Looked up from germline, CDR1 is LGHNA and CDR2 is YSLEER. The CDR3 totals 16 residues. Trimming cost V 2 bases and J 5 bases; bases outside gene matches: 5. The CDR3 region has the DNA TGCGCCAGCAGCCAAACTGGACAGGGGGCCAACAATGAGCAGTTCTTC. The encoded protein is CASSQTGQGANNEQFF.

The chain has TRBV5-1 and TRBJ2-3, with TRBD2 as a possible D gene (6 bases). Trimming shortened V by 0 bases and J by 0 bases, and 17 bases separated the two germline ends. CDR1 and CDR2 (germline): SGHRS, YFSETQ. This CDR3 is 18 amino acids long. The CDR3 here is CASSLVGPGLASTDTQYF. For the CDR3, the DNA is TGCGCCAGCAGCTTGGTAGGGCCGGGGCTAGCGAGCACAGATACGCAGTATTTT.

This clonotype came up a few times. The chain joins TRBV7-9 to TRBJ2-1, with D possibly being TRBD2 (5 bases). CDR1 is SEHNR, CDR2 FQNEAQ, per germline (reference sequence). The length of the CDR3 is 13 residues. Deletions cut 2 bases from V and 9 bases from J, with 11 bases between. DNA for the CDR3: TGTGCCAGCAGCTTAACAGCCCGGGGTGAGCAGTTCTTC. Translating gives CASSLTARGEQFF.

CDR3 in amino acids: CASSVRGQDSGNTIYF. DNA for the CDR3: TGTGCCAGCAGCGTACGAGGGCAAGACTCTGGAAACACCATATATTTT. The chain couples TRBV9 to TRBJ1-3; the D is unclear. Trimming left V 1 base short and J 0 bases short, with 11 bases between. CDR1 and CDR2 (germline): SGDLS, YYNGEE. This CDR3 region has 16 residues.

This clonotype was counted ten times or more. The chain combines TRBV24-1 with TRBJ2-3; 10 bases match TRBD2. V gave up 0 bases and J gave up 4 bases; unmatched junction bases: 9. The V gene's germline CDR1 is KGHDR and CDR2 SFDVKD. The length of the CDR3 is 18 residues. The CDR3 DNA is TGTGCCACCAGTGATTTGAGGCTAGCGGGAGATATTCCAGATACGCAGTATTTT. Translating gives CATSDLRLAGDIPDTQYF.

CDR3 region: CASSYASGRLEQFF. The DNA for the CDR3 is TGTGCCAGCAGTTACGCCAGCGGGAGGCTGGAACAGTTCTTC. The chain joins TRBV6-2 or TRBV6-3 to TRBJ2-1; TRBD2 aligns across 9 bases. After removal of 2 bases from V and 13 bases from J, the junction contained 9 bases not matched to a gene. The CDR3 totals 14 residues. CDR1 is MNHEY, CDR2 SVGEGT, per germline.

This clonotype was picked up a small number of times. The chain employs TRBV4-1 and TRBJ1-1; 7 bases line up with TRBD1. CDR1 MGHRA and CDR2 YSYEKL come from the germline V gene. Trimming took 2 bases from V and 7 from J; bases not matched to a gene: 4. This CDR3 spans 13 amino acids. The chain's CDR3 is CASSQWTGFEAFF. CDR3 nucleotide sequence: TGCGCCAGCAGCCAATGGACAGGATTTGAAGCTTTCTTT.

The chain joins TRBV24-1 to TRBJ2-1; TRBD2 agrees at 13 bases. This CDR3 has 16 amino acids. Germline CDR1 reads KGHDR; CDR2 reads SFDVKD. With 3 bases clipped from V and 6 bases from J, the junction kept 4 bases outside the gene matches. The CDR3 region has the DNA TGTGCCACCAGTGATCCTAGACTAGCGGGAGGCAATGAGCAGTTCTTC. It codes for CATSDPRLAGGNEQFF.

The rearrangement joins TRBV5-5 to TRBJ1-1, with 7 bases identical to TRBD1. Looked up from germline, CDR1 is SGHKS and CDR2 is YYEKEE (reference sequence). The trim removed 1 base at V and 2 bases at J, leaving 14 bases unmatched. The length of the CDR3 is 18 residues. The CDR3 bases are TGTGCCAGCAGCTTGTTGATGTGGTTCCGGGACAGAAACACTGAAGCTTTCTTT. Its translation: CASSLLMWFRDRNTEAFF.

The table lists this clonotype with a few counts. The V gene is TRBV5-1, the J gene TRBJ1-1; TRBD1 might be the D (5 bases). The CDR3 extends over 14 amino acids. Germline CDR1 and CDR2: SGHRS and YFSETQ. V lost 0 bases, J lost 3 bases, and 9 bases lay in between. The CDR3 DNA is TGCGCCAGCAGCTTGGACAGGTTGGACACTGAAGCTTTCTTT. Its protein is CASSLDRLDTEAFF.

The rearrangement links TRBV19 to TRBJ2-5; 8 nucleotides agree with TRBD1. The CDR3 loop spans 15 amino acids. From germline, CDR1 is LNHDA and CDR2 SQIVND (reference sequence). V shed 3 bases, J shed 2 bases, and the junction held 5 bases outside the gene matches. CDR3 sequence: CASSIEGQAQETQYF. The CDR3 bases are TGTGCCAGTAGTATCGAGGGACAGGCTCAAGAGACCCAGTACTTC. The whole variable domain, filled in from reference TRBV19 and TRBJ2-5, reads DGGITQSPKYLFRKEGQNVTLSCEQNLNHDAMYWYRQDPGQGLRLIYYSQIVNDFQKGDIAEGYSVSREKKESFPLTVTSAQKNPTAFYLCASSIEGQAQETQYFGPGTRLLVL.

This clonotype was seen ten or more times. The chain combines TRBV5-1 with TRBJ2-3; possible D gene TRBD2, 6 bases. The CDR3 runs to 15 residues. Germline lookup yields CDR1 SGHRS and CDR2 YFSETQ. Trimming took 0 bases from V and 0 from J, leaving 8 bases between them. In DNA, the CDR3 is TGCGCCAGCAGCTTGGGGGCGGGGAGCACAGATACGCAGTATTTT. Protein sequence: CASSLGAGSTDTQYF. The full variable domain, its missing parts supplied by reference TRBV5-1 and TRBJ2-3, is KAGVTQTPRYLIKTRGQQVTLSCSPISGHRSVSWYQQTPGQGLQFLFEYFSETQRNKGNFPGRFSGRQFSNSRSEMNVSTLELGDSALYLCASSLGAGSTDTQYFGPGTRLTVL.

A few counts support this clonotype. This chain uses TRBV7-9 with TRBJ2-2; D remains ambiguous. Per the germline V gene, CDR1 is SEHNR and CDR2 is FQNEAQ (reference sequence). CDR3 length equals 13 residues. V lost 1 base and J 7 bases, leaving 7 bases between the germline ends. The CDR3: CASSLGVNGELFF. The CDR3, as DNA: TGTGCCAGCAGCTTAGGAGTGAACGGGGAGCTGTTTTTT.

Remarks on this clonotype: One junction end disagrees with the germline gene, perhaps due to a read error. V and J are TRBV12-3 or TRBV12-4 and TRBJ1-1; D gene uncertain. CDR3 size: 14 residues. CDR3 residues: CASSLGRRSTEALF. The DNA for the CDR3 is TGTGCCAGCAGTTTAGGCAGGAGGTCCACTGAAGCTTTATTT.

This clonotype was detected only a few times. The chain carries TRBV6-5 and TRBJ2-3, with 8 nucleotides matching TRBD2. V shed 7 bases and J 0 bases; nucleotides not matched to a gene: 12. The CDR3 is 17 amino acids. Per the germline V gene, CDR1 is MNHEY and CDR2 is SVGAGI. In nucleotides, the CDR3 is TGTGCCAGCACCTCAGCTTTTGAGCGGGAGAGCACAGATACGCAGTATTTT. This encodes CASTSAFERESTDTQYF.

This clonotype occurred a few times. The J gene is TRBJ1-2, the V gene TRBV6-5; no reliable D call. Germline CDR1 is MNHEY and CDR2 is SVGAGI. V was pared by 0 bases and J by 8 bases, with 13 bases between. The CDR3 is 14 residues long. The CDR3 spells CASSYSRGYEGYTF. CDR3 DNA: TGTGCCAGCAGTTACTCGAGAGGGTATGAAGGCTACACCTTC.

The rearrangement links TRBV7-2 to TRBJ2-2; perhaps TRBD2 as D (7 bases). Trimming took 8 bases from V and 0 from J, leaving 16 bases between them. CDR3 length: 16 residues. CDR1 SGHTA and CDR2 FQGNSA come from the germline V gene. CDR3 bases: TGTGCCAGCGCGTCGAGGGGGGGGTCGAACACCGGGGAGCTGTTTTTT. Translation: CASASRGGSNTGELFF.

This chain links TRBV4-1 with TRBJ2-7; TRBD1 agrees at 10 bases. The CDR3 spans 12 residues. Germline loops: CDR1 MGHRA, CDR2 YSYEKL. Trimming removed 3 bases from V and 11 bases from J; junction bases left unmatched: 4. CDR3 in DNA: TGCGCCAGCAGCCACCTGGGACAGGGGAAGTACTTC. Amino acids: CASSHLGQGKYF.

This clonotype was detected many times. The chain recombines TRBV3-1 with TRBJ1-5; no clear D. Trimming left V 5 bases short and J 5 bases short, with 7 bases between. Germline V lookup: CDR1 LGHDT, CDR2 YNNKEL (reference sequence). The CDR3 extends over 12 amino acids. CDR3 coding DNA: TGTGCCAGCAGCTCGCTGGATCAGCCCCAGCATTTT. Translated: CASSSLDQPQHF.

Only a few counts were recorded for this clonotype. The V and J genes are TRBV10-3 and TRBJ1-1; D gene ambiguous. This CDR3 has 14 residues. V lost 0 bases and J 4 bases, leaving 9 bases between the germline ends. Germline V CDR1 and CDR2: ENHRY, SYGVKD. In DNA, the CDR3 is TGTGCCATCAGTGAGTCGACGGGGATCACTGAAGCTTTCTTT. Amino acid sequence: CAISESTGITEAFF.

The DNA for the CDR3 is TGTGCCAGCAGCTCCGGACCGGCCGAAGCTTTCTTT. Translating gives CASSSGPAEAFF. The V and J genes are TRBV7-6 and TRBJ1-1; no firm D call. The CDR3 length is 12 residues. V shed 4 bases and J shed 8 bases, with 11 bases lying between them. Germline assignment: CDR1 SGHVS and CDR2 FNYEAQ.

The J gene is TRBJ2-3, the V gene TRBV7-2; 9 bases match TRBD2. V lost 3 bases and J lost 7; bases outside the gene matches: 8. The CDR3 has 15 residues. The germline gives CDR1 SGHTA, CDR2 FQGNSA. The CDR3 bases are TGTGCCAGCAGCTTCGCCGGGACTAGCCGAAATACGCAGTATTTT. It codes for CASSFAGTSRNTQYF.

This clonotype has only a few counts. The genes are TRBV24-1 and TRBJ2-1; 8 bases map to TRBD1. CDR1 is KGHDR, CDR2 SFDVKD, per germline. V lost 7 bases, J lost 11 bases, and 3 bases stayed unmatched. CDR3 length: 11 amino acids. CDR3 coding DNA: TGTGCCACCAGGCAGGGGGCGAAGCAGTTCTTC. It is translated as CATRQGAKQFF.

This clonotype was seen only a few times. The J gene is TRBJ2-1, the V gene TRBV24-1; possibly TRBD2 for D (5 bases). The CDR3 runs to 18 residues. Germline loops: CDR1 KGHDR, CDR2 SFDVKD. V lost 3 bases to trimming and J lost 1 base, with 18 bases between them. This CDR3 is CATSDGFPAVPSYNEQFF. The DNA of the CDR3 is TGTGCCACCAGTGATGGGTTCCCAGCGGTGCCTTCCTACAATGAGCAGTTCTTC.

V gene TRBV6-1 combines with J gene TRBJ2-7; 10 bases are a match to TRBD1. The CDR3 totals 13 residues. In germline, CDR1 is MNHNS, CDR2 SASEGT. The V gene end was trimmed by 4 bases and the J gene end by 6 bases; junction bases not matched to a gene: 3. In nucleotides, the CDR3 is TGTGCCAGCAGTGGACAGGGGGCATTCGAGCAGTACTTC. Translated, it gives CASSGQGAFEQYF.